Each of the 2 T cell receptor beta chains below was sequenced from the same sample in a study of blood T cells in healthy people across ages. The authors ran a second PCR of about 6 to 11 cycles using a sample-barcoded 5' primer and a J-beta primer mix. Each CDR3 protein is one row after TCRdb ran MiXCR on the 5' RACE reads. The sample holds fewer than 2 million distinct CDR3 sequences, about two fifths seen once. Input material: blood. Receptors were obtained from a human donor in good health.

The gene calls are TRBV6-5 and TRBJ2-2; no clear D gene. The CDR3 runs 13 residues. Trimming left V 2 bases short and J 4 bases short, with 5 bases between. From germline, CDR1 is MNHEY and CDR2 SVGAGI. In DNA, the CDR3 is TGTGCCAGCAGTTACCTGGTCACCGGGGAGCTGTTTTTT. Its protein is CASSYLVTGELFF.

This clonotype occurred many times. The chain couples TRBV15 to TRBJ2-6; no definite D call. Trimming took off 0 bases at V and 3 bases at J, with 9 bases between the two ends. CDR1 is LNHNV and CDR2 is YYDKDF in the germline V gene (reference sequence). The length of the CDR3 is 16 residues. CDR3 nucleotide sequence: TGTGCCACCAGCAGAGATCTGGGTAGTGGGGCCAACGTCCTGACTTTC. Translating gives CATSRDLGSGANVLTF.